A selection of T cell receptor beta chains follows, all from one sample in a study of T-cell reconstitution after alpha-beta-depleted transplantation in children. TCRdb re-called the PCR reads through MiXCR, storing one row per CDR3 protein. This table has about 180,000 distinct CDR3 sequences, roughly 11% appearing once. The sequences come from PBMCs, collected before TCRalphabeta/CD19-depleted stem cell transplant. The origin of the receptors is a boy aged 2 to 9 with acute myeloid leukemia, due to receive a stem cell transplant. CDR3s include the opening cysteine and the closing phenylalanine or tryptophan. Each record gives: CDR3 DNA, CDR3 protein, clone size, J gene, V gene, CDR3 length, D gene. A D gene is named only where the DNA matches it firmly. Clone size is given for some rows only: seen once, a few or many times, or a class if the clone is expanded.

TGTGCCAGCAGCCGTTCGACAGGGGCTTCCTATGGCTACACCTTC CASSRSTGASYGYTF - TRBJ1-2 TRBV11-2 15 TRBD1
TGCAGCGTCCAGGCAGACAGGTCCTGGGATGAGCAGTTCTTC CSVQADRSWDEQFF many TRBJ2-1 TRBV29-1 14 -
TGCAGCGTTGAAGAGATCCGGGGATTTCCTGAAGCTTTCTTT CSVEEIRGFPEAFF many TRBJ1-1 TRBV29-1 14 -
TGCGCCAGCAGTGAGGGTACAGTCTCCTACAATGAGCAGTTCTTC CASSEGTVSYNEQFF many TRBJ2-1 TRBV10-2 15 -
TGTGCCAGCAGTGCCGGGACAGGGGATGAAAAACTGTTTTTT CASSAGTGDEKLFF many TRBJ1-4 TRBV2 14 TRBD1
TGCAGTGCCTCCGGGACAGGGGGAGGGGAAAAACTGTTTTTT CSASGTGGGEKLFF many TRBJ1-4 TRBV20-1 14 TRBD1
TGTGCCAGTAGTGCATACTATAAGACGGAGCAGTTCTTC CASSAYYKTEQFF few TRBJ2-1 TRBV19 13 -
TGTGCCAGCAGTTCCAGGACAATTAACTATGGCTACACCTTC CASSSRTINYGYTF - TRBJ1-2 TRBV27 14 -
TGCGCCAGCAGCTTTAGTGGAGAGACGAGCTCCTATAATTCACCCCTCCACTTT CASSFSGETSSYNSPLHF many TRBJ1-6 TRBV5-1 18 -
TGTGCCAGCAGCTCCATAAGGACTGGCGTCGGAGAGCAGTACTTC CASSSIRTGVGEQYF many TRBJ2-7 TRBV11-2 15 -
TGTGCCAGCAGCTTTGGAGGTCAGCCCCAGCATTTT CASSFGGQPQHF many TRBJ1-5 TRBV7-9 12 -
TGCGCCAGCAGCCTCGGACCGGGGAGGATGTTGGATCAGCCCCAGCATTTT CASSLGPGRMLDQPQHF many TRBJ1-5 TRBV4-1 17 -
TGCAGCGTTGAAGAGTGGAGCGGGAGGGCCCGGTACGAGCAGTACTTC CSVEEWSGRARYEQYF many TRBJ2-7 TRBV29-1 16 TRBD2
TGTGCCAGCAGTTTTCTCAGGGGGCGCCCTGAAGCTTTCTTT CASSFLRGRPEAFF many TRBJ1-1 TRBV12-3/TRBV12-4 14 TRBD1
TGTGCCAGCAGTTTAGCCCAGGTCTACGAGCAGTACTTC CASSLAQVYEQYF many TRBJ2-7 TRBV28 13 -
TGCAGTGGTAAGGGTCGAGAGGAAAAACTGTTTTTT CSGKGREEKLFF - TRBJ1-4 TRBV20-1 12 -
TGTGCCAGCAGCTTAGCCAGACCCTCTGGGGCCAACGTCCTGACTTTC CASSLARPSGANVLTF many TRBJ2-6 TRBV7-9 16 -
TGTGCCAGCGCCCCCGGGCGCAATGAAAAACTGTTTTTT CASAPGRNEKLFF many TRBJ1-4 TRBV5-6 13 -
TGTGCCAGCAGAGTAGGGGGACTAGGCGTTTTCCCCCGGGTGGAGACCCAGTACTTC CASRVGGLGVFPRVETQYF many TRBJ2-5 TRBV27 19 TRBD2
TGTGCCAGCAGCCCAGGGGTAGCGGGCTACGAGCAGTACTTC CASSPGVAGYEQYF many TRBJ2-7 TRBV12-3/TRBV12-4 14 -
TGTGCCAGCAACCCGGGACTAGCGGGAGAGACCCAGTACTTC CASNPGLAGETQYF many TRBJ2-5 TRBV12-3/TRBV12-4 14 TRBD2
TGCAGTGCCAGGGGCCCTCAGGGTGGGGAGACCCAGTACTTC CSARGPQGGETQYF many TRBJ2-5 TRBV20-1 14 -
TGTGCCAGCAGTGACGGGACTAGCGGAACCCAAGAGACCCAGTACTTC CASSDGTSGTQETQYF many TRBJ2-5 TRBV27 16 TRBD2
TGTGCCAGCAGCGTAGATCGTCGTTCACCCCTCCACTTT CASSVDRRSPLHF many TRBJ1-6 TRBV9 13 -
TGCAGTGCTATCCCGGGACAGGCCCTTGGCTACACCTTC CSAIPGQALGYTF many TRBJ1-2 TRBV20-1 13 TRBD1
TGTGCCAGCAGTCTTTATTACGACCGGGACTTCGCCTCCTACGAGCAGTACTTC CASSLYYDRDFASYEQYF many TRBJ2-7 TRBV27 18 -
TGTGCCAGCAGTGGGGCCGGGACAGGCCTCTACGAGCAGTACTTC CASSGAGTGLYEQYF many TRBJ2-7 TRBV28 15 TRBD1
TGCAGTGCAAAAAGCGGAGGTCCCTACGAGCAGTACTTC CSAKSGGPYEQYF many TRBJ2-7 TRBV20-1 13 -
TGTGCCAGCAGCCTCCGGGACAGGGACAATGAGCAGTTCTTC CASSLRDRDNEQFF few TRBJ2-1 TRBV5-5 14 TRBD1
TGCAGTGCTTACAGCGGAACCTCCTACGAGCAGTACTTC CSAYSGTSYEQYF many TRBJ2-7 TRBV20-1 13 -
TGTGCCAGCAGTTACCCCATGGGAGTAGCGGCCTTCCAAGATTCATACAATGAGCAGTTCTTC CASSYPMGVAAFQDSYNEQFF many TRBJ2-1 TRBV6-2/TRBV6-3 21 -
TGTGCCAGCAGTTATACCCTGGGGGACATCTATGGCTACACCTTC CASSYTLGDIYGYTF many TRBJ1-2 TRBV12-3/TRBV12-4 15 -
TGCGCCAGCAGCTTGGGAGGGGGCGCGGGTGAAGCTTTCTTT CASSLGGGAGEAFF many TRBJ1-1 TRBV5-1 14 TRBD1
TGCGCCAGCAGCCAATTCTGGACAGGGCCGTACCACGAGCAGTACTTC CASSQFWTGPYHEQYF many TRBJ2-7 TRBV4-1 16 TRBD1
TGCAGTGCTATGGGGGTACAGGAAAAACTGTTTTTT CSAMGVQEKLFF many TRBJ1-4 TRBV20-1 12 -
TGCAGTGTAGACCGGGGCGGGACCACAGATACGCAGTATTTT CSVDRGGTTDTQYF many TRBJ2-3 TRBV20-1 14 -
TGTGCCAGCAGCTCCGATGGACTAGTTGCCAATGAGCAGTTCTTC CASSSDGLVANEQFF many TRBJ2-1 TRBV7-9 15 TRBD2
TGTGCCAGCAGCCGCTCCCTAGCGGGAGTACCCTACGAGCAGTACTTC CASSRSLAGVPYEQYF many TRBJ2-7 TRBV13 16 TRBD2
TGTGCCTGGAGGCCGGGACAGGCCATCCAAGAGACCCAGTACTTC CAWRPGQAIQETQYF - TRBJ2-5 TRBV30 15 TRBD1
TGTGCCAGCAGCGTTACAGGGGATGATGGCTACACCTTC CASSVTGDDGYTF many TRBJ1-2 TRBV7-9 13 TRBD1
TGTGCCAGCAGTTCGGAGAGGATCTATGGCTACACCTTC CASSSERIYGYTF many TRBJ1-2 TRBV12-3/TRBV12-4 13 -
TGTGCCAGCAGGCGCTTCGTTTCCTCTGGGGCCAACGTCCTGACTTTC CASRRFVSSGANVLTF many TRBJ2-6 TRBV6-1 16 -
TGTGCCAGCAGCCAAGGACTAGCGGGAGAAATTGTCGGCACAGATACGCAGTATTTT CASSQGLAGEIVGTDTQYF many TRBJ2-3 TRBV3-1 19 TRBD2
TGTGCCAGCAGTCCGCCCACGGGCCACTCCTACGAGCAGTACTTC CASSPPTGHSYEQYF many TRBJ2-7 TRBV28 15 -
TGTGCCAGCAGCTTAGGCACTAAGATTCTGTTAGGCTTAGCATCCACAAGCACAGATACGCAGTATTTT CASSLGTKILLGLASTSTDTQYF many TRBJ2-3 TRBV7-4 23 -
TGTGCCACCAGTGATCCCGGGACAGGGACCGGGGAGCTGTTTTTT CATSDPGTGTGELFF many TRBJ2-2 TRBV24-1 15 TRBD1
TGCAGCGCCCTGGGGGACAGAGGCACAGATACGCAGTATTTT CSALGDRGTDTQYF many TRBJ2-3 TRBV29-1 14 TRBD1
TGTGCCAGCAGCCAAGATCTTGGAGGGAAGGACATTCAGTACTTC CASSQDLGGKDIQYF many TRBJ2-4 TRBV3-1 15 -
TGCGCCAGCAGCTTGGACAGGGGCGACATTCAGTACTTC CASSLDRGDIQYF many TRBJ2-4 TRBV5-1 13 TRBD1
TGTGCCAGCTCACCATCGGCAGGGGGGAGGAATTCACCCCTCCACTTT CASSPSAGGRNSPLHF many TRBJ1-6 TRBV18 16 TRBD1